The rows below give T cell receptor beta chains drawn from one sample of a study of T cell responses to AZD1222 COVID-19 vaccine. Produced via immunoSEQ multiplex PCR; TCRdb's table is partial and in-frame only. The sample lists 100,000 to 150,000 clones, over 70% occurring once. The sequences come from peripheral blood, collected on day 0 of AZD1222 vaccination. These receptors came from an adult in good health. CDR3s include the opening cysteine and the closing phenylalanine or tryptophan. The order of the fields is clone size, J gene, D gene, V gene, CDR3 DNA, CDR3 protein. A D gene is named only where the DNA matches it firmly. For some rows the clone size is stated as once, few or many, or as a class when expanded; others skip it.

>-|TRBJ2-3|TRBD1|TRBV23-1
TGCGCCAGCAGTCAGCACCGGGACAGCTGTGGGAAGTCTAGCACAGATACGCAGTATTTT
CASSQHRDSCGKSSTDTQYF
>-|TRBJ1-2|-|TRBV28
TGTGCCAGCAGTTTAATGCCGTTAGATAAGGGCTACACCTTC
CASSLMPLDKGYTF
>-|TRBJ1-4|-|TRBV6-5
TGTGCCACTGCCCCGACAGGAGGCTATGAAAAACTGTTTTTT
CATAPTGGYEKLFF
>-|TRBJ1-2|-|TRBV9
TGTGCCAGCAGCGTAGGGTGGGGCTATGGCTACACCTTC
CASSVGWGYGYTF
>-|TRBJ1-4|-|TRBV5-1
TGCGCCAGCAAGCCGGATTTAGCTAATGAAAAACTGTTTTTT
CASKPDLANEKLFF
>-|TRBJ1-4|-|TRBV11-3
TGTGCCAGCTCAGCGACAGTAACTGAAAAACTGTTTTTT
CASSATVTEKLFF
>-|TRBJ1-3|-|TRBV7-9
TGTGCCAGCAGCTCCTCCCACTCTGGAAACACCATATATTTT
CASSSSHSGNTIYF
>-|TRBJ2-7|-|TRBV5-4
TGTGCCAGCAGCTTGGGGGGATTCTACGAGCAGTACTTC
CASSLGGFYEQYF
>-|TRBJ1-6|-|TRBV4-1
TGCGCCAGCAGCCAAGAGGGACACCCGAGCTCCTATAATTCACCCCTCCACTTT
CASSQEGHPSSYNSPLHF
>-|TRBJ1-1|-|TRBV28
TGTGCCAGCAGTTACACCGGGCCGAACACTGAAGCTTTCTTT
CASSYTGPNTEAFF
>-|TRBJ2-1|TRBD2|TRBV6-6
TGTGCCAGCAGTTACTCGGGGCTAGCGGGGGGGGTTGAGCAGTTCTTC
CASSYSGLAGGVEQFF
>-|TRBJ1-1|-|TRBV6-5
TGTGCCAGCAGTTACTTCGGACAGATGAACACTGAAGCTTTCTTT
CASSYFGQMNTEAFF
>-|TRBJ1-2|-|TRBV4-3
TGCGCCAGCAGCCAAGGTGTCTGGGTTACAGGCGACTATGGCTACACCTTC
CASSQGVWVTGDYGYTF
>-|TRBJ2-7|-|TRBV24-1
TGTGCCACCAGTGTGGGCGATTATAGCTCCTACGAGCAGTACTTC
CATSVGDYSSYEQYF
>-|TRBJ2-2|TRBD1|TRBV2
TGTGCCAGCAGGACGACAGGGTTGAACACCGGGGAGCTGTTTTTT
CASRTTGLNTGELFF
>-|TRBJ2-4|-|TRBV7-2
TGTGCCAGCAGCTGGCCCGCACTACCAAACATTCAGTACTTC
CASSWPALPNIQYF
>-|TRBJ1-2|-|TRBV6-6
TGTGTCTCGCGAGGGGGAGCGAGGAATGGCTACACCTTC
CVSRGGARNGYTF
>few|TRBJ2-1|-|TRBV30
TGTGCCTGGACCGAAGGTTCCTGGGAGGATAATGAGCAGTTCTTC
CAWTEGSWEDNEQFF
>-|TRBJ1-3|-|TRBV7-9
TGTGCCAGCAGCTTGCCTGGAAACACCATATATTTT
CASSLPGNTIYF
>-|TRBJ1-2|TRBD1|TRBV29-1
TGCAGCGTTGGGGACAGAACCCGGGACAGGGGACACTATGGCTACACCTTC
CSVGDRTRDRGHYGYTF
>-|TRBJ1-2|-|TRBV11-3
TGTGCCAGCAGCTTATCAGTCGGACAGAACTATGGCTACACCTTC
CASSLSVGQNYGYTF
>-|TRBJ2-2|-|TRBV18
TGTGCCAGCGGAATAACTAGTACCGGGGAGCTGTTTTTT
CASGITSTGELFF
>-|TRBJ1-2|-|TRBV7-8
TGTGCCAGCAGCTTAGGAACCAGGGATGGCTACACCTTC
CASSLGTRDGYTF